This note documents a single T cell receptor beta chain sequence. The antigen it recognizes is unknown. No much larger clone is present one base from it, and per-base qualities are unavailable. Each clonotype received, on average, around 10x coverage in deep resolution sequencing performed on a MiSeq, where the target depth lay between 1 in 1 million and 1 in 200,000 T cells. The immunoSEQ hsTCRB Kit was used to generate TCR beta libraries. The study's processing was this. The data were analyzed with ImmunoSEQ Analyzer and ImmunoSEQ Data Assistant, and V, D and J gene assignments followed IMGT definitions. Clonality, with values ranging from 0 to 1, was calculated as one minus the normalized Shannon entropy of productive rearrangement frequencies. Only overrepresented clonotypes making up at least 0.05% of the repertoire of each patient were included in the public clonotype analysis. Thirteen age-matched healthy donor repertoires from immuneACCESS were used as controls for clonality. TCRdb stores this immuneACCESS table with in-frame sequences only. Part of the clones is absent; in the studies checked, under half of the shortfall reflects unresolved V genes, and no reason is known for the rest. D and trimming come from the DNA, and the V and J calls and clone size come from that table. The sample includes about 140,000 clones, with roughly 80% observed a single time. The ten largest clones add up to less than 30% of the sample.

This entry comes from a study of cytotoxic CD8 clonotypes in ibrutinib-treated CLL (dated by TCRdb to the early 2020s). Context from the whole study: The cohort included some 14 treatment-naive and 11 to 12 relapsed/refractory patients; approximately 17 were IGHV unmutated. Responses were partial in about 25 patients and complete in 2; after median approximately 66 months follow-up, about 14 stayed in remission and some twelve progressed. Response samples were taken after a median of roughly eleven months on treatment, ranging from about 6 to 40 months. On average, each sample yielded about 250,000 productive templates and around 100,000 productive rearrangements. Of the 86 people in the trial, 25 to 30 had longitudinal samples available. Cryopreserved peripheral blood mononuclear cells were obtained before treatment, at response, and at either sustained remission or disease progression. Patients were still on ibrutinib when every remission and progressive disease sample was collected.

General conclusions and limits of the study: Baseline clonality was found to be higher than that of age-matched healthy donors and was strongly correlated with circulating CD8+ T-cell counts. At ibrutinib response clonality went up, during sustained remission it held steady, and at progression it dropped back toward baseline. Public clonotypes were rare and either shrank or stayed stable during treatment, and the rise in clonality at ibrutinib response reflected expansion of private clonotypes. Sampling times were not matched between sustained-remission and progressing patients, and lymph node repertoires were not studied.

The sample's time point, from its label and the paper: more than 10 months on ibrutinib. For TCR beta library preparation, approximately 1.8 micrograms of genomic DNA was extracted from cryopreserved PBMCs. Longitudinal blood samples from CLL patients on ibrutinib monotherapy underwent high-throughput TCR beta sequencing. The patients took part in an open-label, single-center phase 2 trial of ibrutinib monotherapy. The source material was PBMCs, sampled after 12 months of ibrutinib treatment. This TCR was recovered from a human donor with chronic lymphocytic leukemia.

The CDR3 region reads CSVRRTSRETQYF. The nucleotide sequence is TGCAGCGTTAGACGGACTAGCCGGGAGACCCAGTACTTC. This chain joins TRBV29-1 to TRBJ2-5, with 8 central nucleotides matching TRBD2. Trimming leaves V shorter by 5 bases and J shorter by 5 bases, with the junction holding 7 bases beyond the gene matches. The germline V gene supplies CDR1 SQVTM and CDR2 ANQGSEA. Spanning cysteine to phenylalanine, the CDR3 consists of 13 amino acids. Just the 39-base CDR3 DNA is kept, in frame starting at base 1.